The 14 T cell receptor beta chains below come from one sample, sequenced in a study of cytomegalovirus exposure and HLA in healthy donors. PCR used 60 Vbeta primers and 13 Jbeta primers. Some clones are missing from TCRdb's copy, which holds only in-frame ones; the method was immunoSEQ multiplex PCR. This table holds about 200,000 clones, more than 65% found once. Sequenced sample: PBMCs. These receptors originate from a man aged 50 or older in good health and CMV-seronegative.

The rearrangement joins TRBV5-1 to TRBJ2-5, with TRBD2 as a possible D gene (6 bases). The CDR3 totals 15 residues. The germline V gene has CDR1 SGHRS and CDR2 YFSETQ. V dropped 4 bases and J dropped 4 bases, with 17 bases sitting between them. The CDR3 loop reads CASSPTMMGGETQYF. For the CDR3, the DNA is TGCGCCAGCAGCCCGACAATGATGGGGGGAGAGACCCAGTACTTC.

The V call is TRBV27, the J call TRBJ2-1; 8 bases agree with TRBD2. The CDR3 length is 14 residues. The germline gives CDR1 MNHEY, CDR2 SMNVEV (reference sequence). The J segment lost 9 bases and the V segment lost 6 bases, leaving 10 bases of the junction unmatched. The CDR3 reads CASSLAGGGGEQFF. The CDR3, as DNA: TGTGCCAGCAGCCTAGCGGGTGGAGGCGGTGAGCAGTTCTTC.

The chain joins TRBV11-3 to TRBJ2-6; D is perhaps TRBD1 (6 bases). The CDR3 has 15 amino acids. V was cut by 5 bases and J by 2 bases, with 10 bases left in between. From germline, CDR1 is SGHNT and CDR2 YENEEA. The CDR3 nucleotides are TGTGCCAGCAGCCCTAACAGGGCTGGGGCCAACGTCCTGACTTTC. Translated, it gives CASSPNRAGANVLTF.

The chain employs TRBV19 and TRBJ1-5, with TRBD1 matching 8 bases. Germline CDR1 and CDR2: LNHDA and SQIVND (reference sequence). J lost 7 bases, V lost 4 bases, and 9 bases had no gene match. The CDR3 has 15 residues. The CDR3 region is CASSRSGGAEQPQHF. In DNA, the CDR3 is TGTGCCAGTAGTAGGTCAGGGGGCGCAGAACAGCCCCAGCATTTT.

The chain has TRBV13 and TRBJ2-5; 8 positions agree with TRBD2. Germline V gene data show CDR1 as PRHDT and CDR2 as FYEKMQ (reference sequence). Germline trimming cut 6 bases from V and 5 bases from J; bases unmatched to any gene: 17. The CDR3 runs 17 residues. In DNA, the CDR3 is TGTGCCAGCAGTCTTAGGATCGGGAGGGCCTTCGGGGAGACCCAGTACTTC. Protein sequence: CASSLRIGRAFGETQYF.

This clone has a handful of counts. The chain has TRBV5-4 and TRBJ2-2, with TRBD1 as a possible D gene (6 bases). V gave up 1 base and J gave up 7 bases, with 14 bases separating them. The CDR3 covers 15 residues. Germline-derived CDR1 and CDR2 are SGHNT and YYREEE (reference sequence). The CDR3 loop is CASSLFGGVGGELFF. Written as DNA, the CDR3 is TGTGCCAGCAGCTTGTTTGGGGGCGTAGGCGGGGAGCTGTTTTTT.

V is TRBV11-2 and J is TRBJ2-7, with 11 bases fitting TRBD2. Germline V gene sequence: CDR1 SGHAT, CDR2 FQNNGV. Germline trimming cut 3 bases from V and 2 bases from J; bases unmatched to any gene: 6. The CDR3 spans 16 residues. The chain's CDR3 is CASSFSTSGSPYEQYF. CDR3 nucleotides: TGTGCCAGCAGCTTCTCCACTAGCGGGAGTCCCTACGAGCAGTACTTC.

The chain recombines TRBV30 with TRBJ2-1; D is undetermined. Deletions cut 3 bases from V and 0 bases from J, with 9 bases between. The germline V gene encodes CDR1 GTSNPN and CDR2 SVGIG (reference sequence). The CDR3 runs to 14 residues. The CDR3 spells CAWRYPSSYNEQFF. CDR3 DNA sequence: TGTGCCTGGAGATATCCCAGCTCCTACAATGAGCAGTTCTTC.

J is TRBJ2-3 and V is TRBV5-1, with 11 nucleotides matching TRBD2. V was pared by 5 bases and J by 3 bases, with 2 bases of the junction left unmatched. CDR1 and CDR2 (germline): SGHRS, YFSETQ. The CDR3 runs 14 residues. CDR3 in amino acids: CASRLAGVTDTQYF. In DNA, the CDR3 is TGCGCCAGCAGACTAGCGGGAGTTACAGATACGCAGTATTTT.

This clone showed up just once. The chain couples TRBV2 to TRBJ1-6; TRBD1 matches at 8 bases. V was clipped by 7 bases and J by 8 bases; unmatched bases: 10. The CDR3 runs to 15 residues. CDR1 is SNHLY and CDR2 is FYNNEI in the germline V gene. The CDR3 region is CASTRQGSGDSPLHF. As DNA, the CDR3 is TGTGCCAGCACCCGACAGGGGTCGGGGGATTCACCCCTCCACTTT.

CDR3: CASSREGQGQPQHF. The CDR3 region has the DNA TGTGCCAGCAGCCGGGAGGGTCAGGGTCAGCCCCAGCATTTT. This rearrangement joins TRBV5-4 to TRBJ1-5; D possibly corresponds to TRBD1 (5 bases). The ends were cut back, 4 bases at V and 6 bases at J, with 14 bases in the middle. The CDR3 covers 14 residues. CDR1 and CDR2 (germline): SGHNT, YYREEE (reference sequence).

This rearrangement joins TRBV6-4 to TRBJ2-3; D may be TRBD1 (5 bases). V was trimmed by 2 bases and J by 1 base, leaving 7 bases between them. CDR3 size: 14 residues. Germline CDR1 and CDR2: MRHNA and SNTAGT. Here the CDR3 DNA reads TGTGCCAGCAGTGACCAGGGTGGCACAGATACGCAGTATTTT. It specifies CASSDQGGTDTQYF.

V is TRBV28 and J is TRBJ2-7; TRBD1 might be the D (6 bases). V was cut by 10 bases and J by 1 base, with 14 bases left in between. The germline gives CDR1 MDHEN, CDR2 SYDVKM. This CDR3 comprises 13 residues. The CDR3 sequence: CATLGQQSYEQYF. The DNA for the CDR3 is TGTGCCACCCTTGGACAGCAATCCTACGAGCAGTACTTC. Drawing the rest from reference TRBV28 and TRBJ2-7, the complete variable domain is DVKVTQSSRYLVKRTGEKVFLECVQDMDHENMFWYRQDPGLGLRLIYFSYDVKMKEKGDIPEGYSVSREKKERFSLILESASTNQTSMYLCATLGQQSYEQYFGPGTRLTVT.

CDR3: CASSLVGGANTEAFF. The CDR3 nucleotides read TGCGCCAGCAGCTTGGTCGGGGGGGCGAACACTGAAGCTTTCTTT. The chain joins TRBV5-1 to TRBJ1-1; perhaps TRBD1 as D (6 bases). This CDR3 has 15 residues. Germline lookup yields CDR1 SGHRS and CDR2 YFSETQ. V shed 0 bases and J shed 1 base, with 10 bases lying between them.